The 27 T cell receptor beta chains presented below share a single source sample, sequenced in a study of CD8 T cells in ankylosing spondylitis. TCRdb recomputed calls from the 5' RACE reads with MiXCR, one row per CDR3 protein. The repertoire holds some 700,000 distinct CDR3 sequences, with 19% as singletons. The antigens these receptors bind are not known. Study-level points and caveats: Within ankylosing spondylitis blood, a TCR beta motif made up of roughly eight highly homologous variants appeared to be characteristic.

The sequenced material came from blood, either unsorted or a sorted T cell fraction (not recorded which). These receptors were obtained from a male donor with ankylosing spondylitis.

A remark on this clonotype: A much larger clone differs from this one at a single base, so this may be a read error. The chain links TRBV20-1 to TRBJ1-2; D not certain. With 1 base removed from V and 10 bases from J, the gap between germline ends came to 10 bases. In germline, CDR1 is DFQATT, CDR2 SNEGSKA (reference sequence). The CDR3 consists of 11 residues. The CDR3: CSARACGAYTF. The CDR3, as DNA: TGCAGTGCTAGAGCGTGTGGTGCCTACACCTTC.

To note about this clonotype: The junction shows a germline mismatch at one end, possibly a read error. The chain couples TRBV20-1 to TRBJ2-4, with 9 nucleotides matching TRBD1. The CDR3 has 13 amino acids. CDR1 and CDR2 from the germline V gene are DFQATT and SNEGSKA (reference sequence). The chain's CDR3 is CSSNRGLKSIQYF. In DNA form, the CDR3 reads TGCAGTTCAAACAGGGGGCTGAAAAGCATTCAGTACTTC.

This clonotype was counted only a few times. The gene calls are TRBV2 and TRBJ2-5; 11 bases line up with TRBD2. This CDR3 contains 15 residues. Trimming took 5 bases from V and 5 from J; bases not matched to a gene: 7. The germline V gene encodes CDR1 SNHLY and CDR2 FYNNEI. The CDR3 coding sequence is TGTGCCAGCAGTCAGACTAGCGGGACTGGGGAGACCCAGTACTTC. It encodes CASSQTSGTGETQYF.

This clonotype was detected a few times. The chain employs TRBV7-9 and TRBJ2-1, with TRBD2 identical over 8 bases. Losses at the gene ends were 0 bases for V and 10 bases for J; bases not matched to a gene: 5. CDR1 SEHNR and CDR2 FQNEAQ come from the germline V gene (reference sequence). This CDR3 contains 14 residues. This CDR3 is CASSLAGGAGEQFF. Here the CDR3 DNA reads TGTGCCAGCAGCTTAGCCGGGGGGGCCGGAGAGCAGTTCTTC. The entire variable domain, with the rest obtained from reference TRBV7-9 and TRBJ2-1, is as follows: DTGVSQNPRHKITKRGQNVTFRCDPISEHNRLYWYRQTLGQGPEFLTYFQNEAQLEKSRLLSDRFSAERPKGSFSTLEIQRTEQGDSAMYLCASSLAGGAGEQFFGPGTRLTVL.

In this sample, this clonotype turned up a few times. V and J are TRBV12-3 or TRBV12-4 and TRBJ2-7, with 9 bases aligning to TRBD2. The CDR3 runs to 15 residues. V lost 5 bases to trimming and J lost 2 bases; unmatched junction nucleotides: 7. CDR3 sequence: CASSKGAGGTYEQYF. The CDR3 region has the DNA TGTGCCAGCAGTAAAGGGGCGGGAGGGACCTACGAGCAGTACTTC.

This clonotype was picked up a small number of times. The chain employs TRBV2 and TRBJ2-1, with a possible D match to TRBD2 (6 bases). CDR1 SNHLY and CDR2 FYNNEI come from the germline V gene. Trimming stripped 6 bases from V and 4 bases from J, with 25 bases between. This CDR3 has 18 amino acids. CDR3 in amino acids: CASRENLATTFSYNEQFF. CDR3 coding DNA: TGTGCCAGCAGAGAAAACCTAGCGACAACCTTTTCGTACAATGAGCAGTTCTTC.

In this sample, this clonotype turned up many times. V usage is TRBV11-2 and J usage is TRBJ2-1, with 8 bases lining up with TRBD2. The CDR3 runs 15 residues. Germline lookup yields CDR1 SGHAT and CDR2 FQNNGV. Trimming at V came to 3 bases and at J to 1 base, leaving 2 bases not matched to a gene. CDR3 in amino acids: CASSLGGRSYNEQFF. The CDR3 DNA sequence: TGTGCCAGCAGCTTGGGCGGGAGGTCCTACAATGAGCAGTTCTTC.

This clonotype was observed a handful of times. For the CDR3, the DNA is TGTGCCAGCGGTTACGTGTGGAATGAGCAGTTCTTC. Translating it yields CASGYVWNEQFF. The J gene is TRBJ2-1, the V gene TRBV7-8; D unclear. Germline V gene data show CDR1 as SGHVS and CDR2 as FQNEAQ. V was clipped by 8 bases and J by 7 bases, with 12 bases between them. CDR3 length: 12 amino acids. Using reference TRBV7-8 and TRBJ2-1 for the parts outside the CDR3, the full variable domain is GAGVSQSPRYKVAKRGQDVALRCDPISGHVSLFWYQQALGQGPEFLTYFQNEAQLDKSGLPSDRFFAERPEGSVSTLKIQRTQQEDSAVYLCASGYVWNEQFFGPGTRLTVL.

This chain joins TRBV9 and TRBJ1-3, with 7 bases fitting TRBD1. Germline V gene sequence: CDR1 SGDLS, CDR2 YYNGEE. V lost 3 bases to trimming and J lost 8 bases; unmatched junction nucleotides: 5. This CDR3 has 13 residues. CDR3 amino acids: CASSGVRGDTIYF. The CDR3 region has the DNA TGTGCCAGCAGCGGCGTCAGGGGGGACACCATATATTTT. The full variable domain, rest sourced from reference TRBV9 and TRBJ1-3, is DSGVTQTPKHLITATGQRVTLRCSPRSGDLSVYWYQQSLDQGLQFLIQYYNGEERAKGNILERFSAQQFPDLHSELNLSSLELGDSALYFCASSGVRGDTIYFGEGSWLTVV.

Only a few counts were recorded for this clonotype. This sequence joins TRBV10-3 and TRBJ2-1; 10 bases match TRBD2. Germline assignment: CDR1 ENHRY and CDR2 SYGVKD. J was trimmed by 5 bases and V by 6 bases; bases with no gene match: 10. The CDR3 sequence is 16 residues long. For the CDR3, the DNA is TGTGCCATCAGGGCCGGGACCCTAGCGGGAGACAATGAGCAGTTCTTC. Amino acid sequence: CAIRAGTLAGDNEQFF.

The chain joins TRBV20-1 to TRBJ2-3; D gene uncertain. The CDR3 length is 13 residues. V was pared by 4 bases and J by 2 bases, with 10 bases between. Germline CDR1 is DFQATT and CDR2 is SNEGSKA (reference sequence). The CDR3 reads CSANPPYTDTQYF. CDR3 DNA: TGCAGTGCTAATCCTCCCTACACAGATACGCAGTATTTT.

This clonotype was seen more than once but under ten times. The V gene is TRBV15, the J gene TRBJ1-1; possibly TRBD1 for D (5 bases). V dropped 3 bases and J dropped 0 bases, with 11 bases sitting between them. CDR3 length: 15 amino acids. Germline V lookup: CDR1 LNHNV, CDR2 YYDKDF (reference sequence). This CDR3 is CATSRGLAMNTEAFF. DNA of the CDR3: TGTGCCACCAGCAGGGGACTGGCCATGAACACTGAAGCTTTCTTT.

V gene TRBV7-3 combines with J gene TRBJ1-1, with D unclear. Germline assignment: CDR1 SGHTA and CDR2 FQGTGA. The V end lost 1 base, the J end lost 3 bases, and 9 bases lay between the germline ends. This CDR3 comprises 14 residues. Here the CDR3 DNA reads TGTGCCAGCAGCTTAAGGGCGGCGGACACTGAAGCTTTCTTT. Translating it yields CASSLRAADTEAFF. Supplemented by reference TRBV7-3 and TRBJ1-1, the full variable domain reads GAGVSQTPSNKVTEKGKYVELRCDPISGHTALYWYRQSLGQGPEFLIYFQGTGAADDSGLPNDRFFAVRPEGSVSTLKIQRTERGDSAVYLCASSLRAADTEAFFGQGTRLTVV.

The chain is built from TRBV29-1 and TRBJ2-1; D uncertain. The V gene lost 0 bases and the J gene lost 4 bases, with 4 bases spanning the gap. This CDR3 is built from 12 residues. CDR1 SQVTM and CDR2 ANQGSEA come from the germline V gene. CDR3 DNA sequence: TGCAGCGTTGAAGAGCGGTACAATGAGCAGTTCTTC. Its translation: CSVEERYNEQFF.

V gene TRBV6-1 combines with J gene TRBJ2-1; D uncertain. The CDR3 length is 12 residues. Germline V gene sequence: CDR1 MNHNS, CDR2 SASEGT. With 1 base removed from V and 7 bases from J, the gap between germline ends came to 5 bases. The CDR3 DNA reads TGTGCCAGCAGTGAAGTGAGGAATGAGCAGTTCTTC. It specifies CASSEVRNEQFF.

This clonotype was counted ten times or more. This sequence joins TRBV5-1 and TRBJ2-5; 7 bases are shared with TRBD2. CDR1 SGHRS and CDR2 YFSETQ come from the germline V gene. The V and J ends lost 2 bases and 1 base, in that order; junction bases with no gene match: 11. The length of the CDR3 is 17 residues. CDR3 bases: TGCGCCAGCAGCTTCGGGGGTAACCCGGGAGGCCAAGAGACCCAGTACTTC. This codes for CASSFGGNPGGQETQYF.

This clonotype has at least ten counts. V and J are TRBV29-1 and TRBJ2-2, with D perhaps TRBD2 (6 bases). This CDR3 region has 14 residues. Per the germline V gene, CDR1 is SQVTM and CDR2 is ANQGSEA. V gave up 5 bases and J gave up 3 bases, with 13 bases separating them. The CDR3 loop is CSVRGSGDTGELFF. The CDR3 DNA follows: TGCAGCGTTCGAGGTAGCGGTGACACCGGGGAGCTGTTTTTT.

This chain connects TRBV11-2 to TRBJ1-2; TRBD1 agrees at 8 bases. V dropped 5 bases and J dropped 8; count of bases not matched to a gene: 7. CDR3 size: 13 residues. Germline loops: CDR1 SGHAT, CDR2 FQNNGV. The CDR3 DNA reads TGTGCCAGCAGCCCCGGACAGGGATGGGGCTACACCTTC. It specifies CASSPGQGWGYTF.

This clonotype was detected only a few times. V gene TRBV18 combines with J gene TRBJ1-1; tentative D call: TRBD1 (5 bases). Germline loops: CDR1 KGHSH, CDR2 LQKENI. This CDR3 contains 14 residues. Deletions cut 2 bases from V and 0 bases from J, with 7 bases between. The chain's CDR3 is CASSPSTVNTEAFF. The CDR3 DNA sequence: TGTGCCAGCTCACCATCGACAGTGAACACTGAAGCTTTCTTT.

This clonotype was seen only a few times. V gene TRBV29-1 combines with J gene TRBJ1-4; 9 nucleotides line up with TRBD1. The CDR3 runs 13 residues. Germline V gene sequence: CDR1 SQVTM, CDR2 ANQGSEA. V lost 5 bases to trimming and J lost 7 bases; unmatched junction nucleotides: 5. Here the CDR3 DNA reads TGCAGCGTTCCGGGACAGGGAGGTGAAAAACTGTTTTTT. Its translation is CSVPGQGGEKLFF.

This clonotype has only a few counts. This chain connects TRBV5-5 to TRBJ1-2; tentatively, D is TRBD1 (5 bases). The CDR3 has 13 residues. Germline lookup yields CDR1 SGHKS and CDR2 YYEKEE (reference sequence). Trimming removed 4 bases from V and 4 bases from J, with 11 bases in between. CDR3 in amino acids: CASSRLGTYGYTF. CDR3 in DNA: TGTGCCAGCAGCAGGCTAGGGACCTATGGCTACACCTTC. The variable domain in full, completed from reference TRBV5-5 and TRBJ1-2, reads DAGVTQSPTHLIKTRGQQVTLRCSPISGHKSVSWYQQVLGQGPQFIFQYYEKEERGRGNFPDRFSARQFPNYSSELNVNALLLGDSALYLCASSRLGTYGYTFGSGTRLTVV.

This clonotype was seen a few times. This sequence joins TRBV7-2 and TRBJ2-1; D possibly uses TRBD1 or TRBD2 (6 bases each). CDR3 length equals 12 residues. Trimming cost V 6 bases and J 7 bases, with 10 bases left between them. Germline CDR1 is SGHTA and CDR2 is FQGNSA. The CDR3 nucleotides are TGTGCCAGCAGTTGGGGGGCTAATGAGCAGTTCTTC. Its protein is CASSWGANEQFF.

This clonotype was observed a handful of times. The chain carries TRBV5-1 and TRBJ2-1; possibly TRBD2 for D (7 bases). The CDR3 consists of 17 residues. The V and J ends lost 0 bases and 3 bases respectively, with 16 bases between them. Germline V gene data show CDR1 as SGHRS and CDR2 as YFSETQ. The CDR3 bases are TGCGCCAGCAGCTTGGCCTGGGGGGGCGCGGGCTACAATGAGCAGTTCTTC. Translated, it gives CASSLAWGGAGYNEQFF.

This chain uses TRBV5-1 with TRBJ2-3; TRBD1 aligns across 10 bases. In germline, CDR1 is SGHRS, CDR2 YFSETQ. CDR3 length: 14 residues. V gave up 4 bases and J gave up 6 bases; unmatched junction bases: 5. The CDR3, as DNA: TGCGCCAGCAGCCCTGGGACAGGGGTGGATACGCAGTATTTT. It encodes CASSPGTGVDTQYF. Supplemented by reference TRBV5-1 and TRBJ2-3, the full variable domain reads KAGVTQTPRYLIKTRGQQVTLSCSPISGHRSVSWYQQTPGQGLQFLFEYFSETQRNKGNFPGRFSGRQFSNSRSEMNVSTLELGDSALYLCASSPGTGVDTQYFGPGTRLTVL.

The V gene is TRBV29-1, the J gene TRBJ2-5; TRBD1 matches 9 bases. V lost 7 bases, J lost 5 bases, and 8 bases stayed unmatched. The length of the CDR3 is 13 residues. CDR1 is SQVTM, CDR2 ANQGSEA, per germline. The CDR3 here is CSDRQGDSETQYF. The CDR3 coding sequence is TGCAGCGACAGACAGGGGGATAGTGAGACCCAGTACTTC.

This clonotype was seen a handful of times. The gene calls are TRBV15 and TRBJ2-2; D unclear. This CDR3 spans 13 amino acids. V lost 2 bases and J lost 7, with 8 bases in between. Per the germline V gene, CDR1 is LNHNV and CDR2 is YYDKDF (reference sequence). This CDR3 reads CATSRSKGGELFF. The CDR3 coding sequence is TGTGCCACCAGCAGAAGCAAGGGCGGGGAGCTGTTTTTT.

In this sample, this clonotype turned up a few times. V is TRBV4-3 and J is TRBJ2-2, with 8 bases aligning to TRBD2. The germline gives CDR1 LGHNA, CDR2 YSLEER. The CDR3 is made up of 17 amino acids. The trim removed 0 bases at V and 0 bases at J, leaving 3 bases unmatched. DNA of the CDR3: TGCGCCAGCAGCCAAGATCGGGGACTAGCGAACACCGGGGAGCTGTTTTTT. Its protein is CASSQDRGLANTGELFF.